This T cell receptor (beta chain) was sequenced in a study of cytomegalovirus exposure and HLA in healthy donors. Across the study: An earlier analysis identified 95 million to 120 million unique TCR beta sequences in about 200 million T cells. Study-level points and caveats: Some highly shared sequence variants likely arose as a pipeline artifact.

PCR amplification relied on 60 Vbeta primers (plus 13 Jbeta primers). Some clones are missing from TCRdb's copy, which holds only in-frame ones; the method was immunoSEQ multiplex PCR. Among 98,000 or so clones listed, over 60% were seen once. Comment on this clone: Its specificity is unknown.

Samples came from healthy bone marrow donors. Germline V gene sequence: CDR1 SGHTA, CDR2 FQGNSA. V lost 0 bases and J lost 5, with 7 bases in between. The CDR3 totals 13 residues. The origin of this receptor is a woman aged 18 to 35 in good health and CMV-seropositive. The specimen sequenced was PBMCs. The chain links TRBV7-2 to TRBJ2-5; no clear D. CDR3 residues: CASSLARYETQYF. The CDR3 nucleotides read TGTGCCAGCAGCTTAGCCCGGTACGAGACCCAGTACTTC. The entire variable domain, with the rest obtained from reference TRBV7-2 and TRBJ2-5, is as follows: GAGVSQSPSNKVTEKGKDVELRCDPISGHTALYWYRQSLGQGLEFLIYFQGNSAPDKSGLPSDRFSAERTGGSVSTLTIQRTQQEDSAVYLCASSLARYETQYFGPGTRLLVL.